This T cell receptor (beta chain) was obtained from a study of T cells in Graves' hyperthyroidism and ophthalmopathy. This CDR3 has 12 amino acids. The sample holds a few counts of this clonotype. What it binds is not known. RNA transcripts were the template for amplifying TCR beta CDR3 regions. Primed by the HTBI set, a first-round RT-PCR was run on the TCR CDR3. Using its own MiXCR run on the multiplex PCR reads, TCRdb lists one record per CDR3 protein. The data hold 490,000 or so distinct CDR3 sequences, with approximately 22% observed a single time. Regarding the study as a whole: Ophthalmopathy was predicted by the model a median of about six months ahead of onset.

This TCR was recovered from a woman in her sixties or seventies with Graves' ophthalmopathy. The specimen was blood. The rearrangement links TRBV3-2 to TRBJ2-7. TRBV3-2 is given as a pseudogene. DNA of the CDR3: TGTGCCAGCAGACTCGGGTCCTACGAGCAGTACTTC. The encoded protein is CASRLGSYEQYF.